These T cell receptor beta chains were read from a single sample in a study of cytotoxic CD8 clonotypes in ibrutinib-treated CLL. Method: immunoSEQ multiplex PCR; TCRdb's copy keeps in-frame clones and lacks some. The table lists 250,000 to 350,000 clones, less than 85% of them singletons. The specimen was PBMCs, collected at disease progression, from a patient treated with ibrutinib. The receptors originated from a human donor with chronic lymphocytic leukemia. Each CDR3 is given with its conserved first and last residue. Each record gives: clone size, D gene, J gene, V gene, CDR3 protein, CDR3 DNA. A D gene is named only where the DNA matches it firmly. Not every row has a clone size; where given, it reads once, few, many or a size class.

clone_size: NA
d_call: NA
j_call: TRBJ1-5
v_call: TRBV10-2
cdr3_aa: CASSDGAGGNQPQHF
cdr3_nt: TGCGCCAGCAGTGATGGGGCAGGGGGCAATCAGCCCCAGCATTTT

clone_size: NA
d_call: NA
j_call: TRBJ2-1
v_call: TRBV9
cdr3_aa: CASSAGGGRVYNEQFF
cdr3_nt: TGTGCCAGCAGCGCGGGAGGGGGCAGAGTCTACAATGAGCAGTTCTTC

clone_size: NA
d_call: NA
j_call: TRBJ2-7
v_call: TRBV18
cdr3_aa: CASSPRGGSYEQYF
cdr3_nt: TGTGCCAGCTCACCCAGGGGGGGATCCTACGAGCAGTACTTC

clone_size: NA
d_call: NA
j_call: TRBJ1-5
v_call: TRBV7-9
cdr3_aa: CASSLAGAGQPQHF
cdr3_nt: TGTGCCAGCAGCTTAGCAGGGGCAGGACAGCCCCAGCATTTT

clone_size: once
d_call: NA
j_call: TRBJ2-3
v_call: TRBV21-1
cdr3_aa: CASSKARAVHSTDTQYF
cdr3_nt: TGTGCCAGCAGCAAAGCCAGGGCCGTTCATAGCACAGATACGCAGTATTTT

clone_size: few
d_call: NA
j_call: TRBJ1-5
v_call: TRBV4-1
cdr3_aa: CASSQEYSNQPQHF
cdr3_nt: TGCGCCAGCAGCCAAGAGTATAGCAATCAGCCCCAGCATTTT

clone_size: NA
d_call: TRBD1
j_call: TRBJ2-7
v_call: TRBV7-2
cdr3_aa: CASSRAGQGFSYEQYF
cdr3_nt: TGTGCCAGCAGCCGAGCGGGACAGGGATTCTCCTACGAGCAGTACTTC

clone_size: NA
d_call: NA
j_call: TRBJ2-7
v_call: TRBV6-5
cdr3_aa: CASSYAMTGSEQYF
cdr3_nt: TGTGCCAGCAGTTACGCAATGACAGGTTCCGAGCAGTACTTC

clone_size: once
d_call: TRBD2
j_call: TRBJ2-2
v_call: TRBV7-2
cdr3_aa: CASSPTSGYTGELFF
cdr3_nt: TGTGCCAGCAGCCCGACTAGCGGGTACACCGGGGAGCTGTTTTTT

clone_size: NA
d_call: NA
j_call: TRBJ1-2
v_call: TRBV27
cdr3_aa: CASSFSPEGYGYTF
cdr3_nt: TGTGCCAGCAGTTTTAGCCCGGAAGGCTATGGCTACACCTTC

clone_size: NA
d_call: TRBD1
j_call: TRBJ2-7
v_call: TRBV2
cdr3_aa: CASSERRGSNEQYF
cdr3_nt: TGTGCCAGCAGTGAACGCAGGGGGAGCAACGAGCAGTACTTC

clone_size: few
d_call: TRBD1
j_call: TRBJ1-1
v_call: TRBV10-3
cdr3_aa: CAIKDRGVTEAFF
cdr3_nt: TGTGCCATCAAGGACAGGGGGGTCACTGAAGCTTTCTTT

clone_size: once
d_call: NA
j_call: TRBJ2-5
v_call: TRBV6-6
cdr3_aa: CASSHVMWGWETQYF
cdr3_nt: TGTGCCAGCAGCCACGTTATGTGGGGGTGGGAGACCCAGTACTTC

clone_size: NA
d_call: NA
j_call: TRBJ1-2
v_call: TRBV5-4
cdr3_aa: CASSFNFDGYTF
cdr3_nt: TGTGCCAGCAGCTTTAATTTTGATGGCTACACCTTC

clone_size: NA
d_call: NA
j_call: TRBJ2-7
v_call: TRBV28
cdr3_aa: CASKLAPAYEQYF
cdr3_nt: TGTGCCAGCAAACTAGCTCCGGCCTACGAGCAGTACTTC

clone_size: NA
d_call: TRBD2
j_call: TRBJ2-3
v_call: TRBV27
cdr3_aa: CASSLLASGRVDTQYF
cdr3_nt: TGTGCCAGCAGTTTATTGGCTAGCGGGAGGGTTGATACGCAGTATTTT

clone_size: NA
d_call: NA
j_call: TRBJ2-1
v_call: TRBV19
cdr3_aa: CASSMRGGAYNEQFF
cdr3_nt: TGTGCCAGTAGTATGAGAGGGGGGGCTTACAATGAGCAGTTCTTC

clone_size: NA
d_call: TRBD1
j_call: TRBJ1-6
v_call: TRBV15
cdr3_aa: CATSMGQGDSPLHF
cdr3_nt: TGTGCCACCAGTATGGGACAGGGGGATTCACCCCTCCACTTT

clone_size: once
d_call: NA
j_call: TRBJ1-5
v_call: TRBV29-1
cdr3_aa: CSVEDRSGVTQPQHF
cdr3_nt: TGCAGCGTTGAAGATAGGTCTGGGGTAACTCAGCCCCAGCATTTT